This TCR beta chain was identified in a study of metastatic and nonmetastatic thyroid tumors. Study-level results: Relative to benign nodules, malignant thyroid tumors were reportedly characterized by significantly elevated TCR beta diversity in blood and tumor.

As for this clone: Its antigen is not known.

MiXCR reprocessed the PCR reads for TCRdb. The sample has about 4,300 clones; about 35% are singletons. Trimming left V 6 bases short and J 4 bases short, with 9 bases between. This CDR3 comprises 13 residues. The germline V gene encodes CDR1 MNHNS and CDR2 SASEGT. Nobody among the patients had been given any treatment before thyroid surgery. Input material: adjacent normal tissue. The gene calls are TRBV6-1 and TRBJ2-2; D may be TRBD2 (5 bases). The TCR sequence derives from a female donor with papillary thyroid cancer or a benign thyroid nodule (not recorded which). Some clones in this sample may be carry-over from other donors' samples. The CDR3 spells CASRLGSTGELFF. The CDR3 coding sequence is TGTGCCAGCAGACTAGGAAGCACCGGGGAGCTGTTTTTT.